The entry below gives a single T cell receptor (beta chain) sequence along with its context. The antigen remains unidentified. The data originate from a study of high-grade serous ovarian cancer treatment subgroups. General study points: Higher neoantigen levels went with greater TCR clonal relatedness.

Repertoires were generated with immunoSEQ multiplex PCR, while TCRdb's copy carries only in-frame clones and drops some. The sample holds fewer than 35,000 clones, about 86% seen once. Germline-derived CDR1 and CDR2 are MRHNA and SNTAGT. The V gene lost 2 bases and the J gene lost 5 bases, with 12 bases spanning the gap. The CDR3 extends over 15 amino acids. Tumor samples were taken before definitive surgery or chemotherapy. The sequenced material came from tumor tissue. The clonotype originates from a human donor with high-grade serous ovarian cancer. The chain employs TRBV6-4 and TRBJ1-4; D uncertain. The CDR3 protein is CASSDRRELNEKLFF. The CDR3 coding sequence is TGTGCCAGCAGTGACCGACGGGAATTAAATGAAAAACTGTTTTTT.